What follows describes a single T cell receptor (beta chain). Its antigen is as yet unknown. The sample belongs to a study of T-cell memory formation after mild COVID-19. Overall study results and limits: Cross-reactive memory appears to have joined, as suggested by some responding clones showing up in pre-infection memory. Clones shrinking between day 15 and 85 showed a balanced CD4/CD8 split, and those that grew later tilted toward CD4+. Shrinking CD4+ clones resided mostly in CM and EM, and CD8+ ones in EMRA.

Using constant-segment primers, 5'RACE produced TCR alpha and TCR beta cDNA libraries carrying sample barcodes and UMIs. TCRdb fed the 5' RACE reads into MiXCR, producing one record per CDR3 protein. The data hold around 200,000 distinct CDR3 sequences, with about 22% observed a single time. The TCR originated in an adult woman who had mild COVID-19 (a few samples of this study predate the infection). Cell type and time point are not known. The sequenced material came from PBMCs or a T cell subset sorted from them (not recorded which).

The CDR3 coding sequence is TGCGCCAGCAGACCCGGGACAGGGGGCACTAGGGATGAGCAGTTCTTC. The encoded protein is CASRPGTGGTRDEQFF. The chain couples TRBV5-1 to TRBJ2-1; 12 bases align to TRBD1. CDR3 length: 16 amino acids. Germline CDR1 SGHRS, CDR2 YFSETQ. The V and J ends lost 5 bases and 8 bases, in that order; junction bases with no gene match: 11.